Listed below are T cell receptor beta chains from one sample, sequenced in a study of response to subunit inactivated influenza vaccine. TCRdb recomputed calls from the RT-PCR reads with MiXCR, one row per CDR3 protein. The table shows about 620,000 distinct CDR3 sequences, with around 10% occurring only once. The same data also went into a second study, on T cells expressing NK-cell markers.

Material: PBMCs from blood, obtained on the day of vaccination. The receptors stem from a man in his fifties or sixties who received an inactivated influenza vaccine. Both conserved end residues are part of each CDR3. A D gene is named only where the DNA matches it firmly. For some rows the clone size is stated as once, few or many, or as a class when expanded; others skip it.

j_gene,d_gene,abundance,v_gene,CDR3nt,CDR3aa
TRBJ2-7,-,-,TRBV5-1,TGCGCCAGCAGCCGAGCACGGGATGCCTACGAGCAGTACTTC,CASSRARDAYEQYF
TRBJ2-7,-,few,TRBV20-1,TGCAGTGCTAGCACGAATACGGACGAGCAGTACTTC,CSASTNTDEQYF
TRBJ2-1,TRBD2,few,TRBV6-5,TGTGCCAGCAGTTACACTAGCGCCTACAATGAGCAGTTCTTC,CASSYTSAYNEQFF
TRBJ2-7,-,-,TRBV7-9,TGTGCCAGCACAAGTTCTTCCAGCCACGAGCAGTACTTC,CASTSSSSHEQYF
TRBJ2-3,-,many,TRBV9,TGTGCCAGCAGCGTAGTGCCCTACACAGATACGCAGTATTTT,CASSVVPYTDTQYF
TRBJ2-4,-,many,TRBV7-2,TGTGCCAGCAGCTCCCCGACGAGGTCCAAAAACATTCAGTACTTC,CASSSPTRSKNIQYF
TRBJ2-1,-,few,TRBV15,TGTGCCACCAGCAGGCAGGGAACTTACAATGAGCAGTTCTTC,CATSRQGTYNEQFF
TRBJ2-7,-,-,TRBV29-1,TGCAGCGTTATCGAGGGATACGAGCAGTACTTC,CSVIEGYEQYF
TRBJ2-2,-,many,TRBV5-1,TGCGCCAGCAGCTTGGAACAGGCGAACACCGGGGAGCTGTTTTTT,CASSLEQANTGELFF
TRBJ2-5,-,-,TRBV5-6,TGTGCCAGCAGCTTTTTGGTTCCAGAGACCCAGTACTTC,CASSFLVPETQYF
TRBJ2-5,TRBD1,-,TRBV10-3,TGTGCCATCAGTGAAGACAGGGGATGGGAGACCCAGTACTTC,CAISEDRGWETQYF